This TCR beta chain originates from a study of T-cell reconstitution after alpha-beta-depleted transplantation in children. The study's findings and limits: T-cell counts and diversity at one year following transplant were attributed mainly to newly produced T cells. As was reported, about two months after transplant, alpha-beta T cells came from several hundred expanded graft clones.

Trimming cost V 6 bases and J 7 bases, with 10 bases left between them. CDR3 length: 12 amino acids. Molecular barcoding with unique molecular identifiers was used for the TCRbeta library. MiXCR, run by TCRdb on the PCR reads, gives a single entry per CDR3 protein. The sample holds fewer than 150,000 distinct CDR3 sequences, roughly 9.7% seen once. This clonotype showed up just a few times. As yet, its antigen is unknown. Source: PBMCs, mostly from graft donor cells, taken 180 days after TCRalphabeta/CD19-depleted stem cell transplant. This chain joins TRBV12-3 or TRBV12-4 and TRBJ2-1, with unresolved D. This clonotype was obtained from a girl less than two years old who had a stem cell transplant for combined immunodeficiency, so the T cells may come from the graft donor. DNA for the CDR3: TGTGCCAGCAGCCGAGGCAGGAATGAGCAGTTCTTC. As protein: CASSRGRNEQFF.